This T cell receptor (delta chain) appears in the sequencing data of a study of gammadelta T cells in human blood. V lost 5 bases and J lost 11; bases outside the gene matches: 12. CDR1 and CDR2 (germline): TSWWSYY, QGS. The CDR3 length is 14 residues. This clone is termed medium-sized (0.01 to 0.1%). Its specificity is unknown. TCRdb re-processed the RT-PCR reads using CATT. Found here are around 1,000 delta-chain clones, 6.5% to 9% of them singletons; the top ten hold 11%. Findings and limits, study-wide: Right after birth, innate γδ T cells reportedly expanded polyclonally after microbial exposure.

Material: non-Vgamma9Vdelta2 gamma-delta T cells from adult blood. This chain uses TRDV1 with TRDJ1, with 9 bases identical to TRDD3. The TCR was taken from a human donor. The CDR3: CALGTSLYWGSLIF. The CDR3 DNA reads TGTGCTCTTGGGACCTCCTTGTACTGGGGGAGCCTCATCTTT.